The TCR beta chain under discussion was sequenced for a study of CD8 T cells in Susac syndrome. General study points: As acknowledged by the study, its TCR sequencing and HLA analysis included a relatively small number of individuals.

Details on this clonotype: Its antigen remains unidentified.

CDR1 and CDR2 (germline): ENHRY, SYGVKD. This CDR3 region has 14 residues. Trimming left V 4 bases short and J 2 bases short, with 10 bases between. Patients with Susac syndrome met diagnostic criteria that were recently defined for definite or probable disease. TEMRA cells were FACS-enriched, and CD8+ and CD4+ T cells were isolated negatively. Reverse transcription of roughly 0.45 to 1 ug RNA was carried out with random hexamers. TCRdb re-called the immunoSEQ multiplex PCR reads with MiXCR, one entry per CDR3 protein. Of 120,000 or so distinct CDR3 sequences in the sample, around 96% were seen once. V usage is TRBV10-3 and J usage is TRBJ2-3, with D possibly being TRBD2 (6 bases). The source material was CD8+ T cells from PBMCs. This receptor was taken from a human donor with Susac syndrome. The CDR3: CAISGASDTDTQYF. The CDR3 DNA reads TGTGCCATCAGTGGGGCTAGCGACACAGATACGCAGTATTTT.